The 20 T cell receptor beta chains below were found in one sample sequenced in a study of cytomegalovirus exposure and HLA in healthy donors. 13 Jbeta primers and 60 Vbeta primers were used for the PCR. Assay: immunoSEQ multiplex PCR; the TCRdb copy retains only in-frame clones and omits some. This sample carries roughly 160,000 clones, 70% to 90% of them seen once, and the ten largest clones take 2% to 3%. Sequences were obtained from PBMCs. The receptors come from a man aged 30-40 years in good health and CMV-seropositive.

This clone was seen only once. J is TRBJ2-5 and V is TRBV7-9; D is possibly TRBD1 (5 bases). This CDR3 comprises 15 residues. Germline loops: CDR1 SEHNR, CDR2 FQNEAQ (reference sequence). V lost 7 bases and J lost 2, with 17 bases in between. CDR3 DNA: TGTGCCAGCACCGAAGGGCAGGGCCCACAAGAGACCCAGTACTTC. Its translation is CASTEGQGPQETQYF.

The chain uses TRBV4-1 and TRBJ2-7; 9 nucleotides align to TRBD1. The J segment lost 1 base and the V segment lost 4 bases, leaving 8 bases of the junction unmatched. CDR1 and CDR2 (germline): MGHRA, YSYEKL. The CDR3 runs to 16 residues. This CDR3 reads CASSPRDRVASYEQYF. CDR3 DNA: TGCGCCAGCAGCCCTCGGGACAGGGTCGCGTCCTACGAGCAGTACTTC.

CDR3 residues: CASATGAGETQYF. CDR3 coding DNA: TGTGCCAGCGCAACAGGGGCGGGGGAGACCCAGTACTTC. The chain combines TRBV18 with TRBJ2-5, with D possibly TRBD1 on 7 matching bases. Trimming pared 8 bases from V and 5 bases from J, leaving 15 bases between. The CDR3 covers 13 residues. Germline V gene lookup returns CDR1 KGHSH and CDR2 LQKENI.

This CDR3 reads CASSSSGRTTDTQYF. The CDR3 DNA follows: TGTGCCAGCAGCTCCAGCGGGAGGACCACAGATACGCAGTATTTT. This sequence joins TRBV5-4 and TRBJ2-3; 9 bases are a match to TRBD2. Germline V gene lookup returns CDR1 SGHNT and CDR2 YYREEE (reference sequence). Trimming at V came to 3 bases and at J to 2 bases, leaving 4 bases not matched to a gene. This CDR3 is 15 amino acids long.

The rearrangement joins TRBV11-2 to TRBJ1-1; D gene ambiguous. V dropped 2 bases and J dropped 1 base, with 5 bases sitting between them. The CDR3 loop spans 13 amino acids. Germline assignment: CDR1 SGHAT and CDR2 FQNNGV. The CDR3: CASSLSTNTEAFF. As DNA, the CDR3 is TGTGCCAGCAGCTTATCTACGAACACTGAAGCTTTCTTT.

The rearrangement joins TRBV7-8 to TRBJ1-4; 7 bases are a match to TRBD1. The CDR3 is 15 residues long. Per the germline V gene, CDR1 is SGHVS and CDR2 is FQNEAQ. The trim removed 4 bases at V and 7 bases at J, leaving 9 bases unmatched. CDR3 sequence reads: CASSSRQGGGEKLFF. CDR3 DNA: TGTGCCAGCAGCTCCCGACAGGGCGGAGGTGAAAAACTGTTTTTT.

The chain employs TRBV5-6 and TRBJ2-3, with 7 bases identical to TRBD2. The J segment lost 1 base and the V segment lost 2 bases, leaving 7 bases of the junction unmatched. The CDR3 runs 16 residues. Germline CDR1 SGHDT, CDR2 YYEEEE. CDR3 amino acids: CASSFGSGFGTDTQYF. The CDR3 DNA sequence: TGTGCCAGCAGCTTCGGTAGCGGGTTTGGCACAGATACGCAGTATTTT.

The J gene is TRBJ2-4, the V gene TRBV11-2, with 9 bases that match TRBD2. This CDR3 contains 17 residues. CDR1 and CDR2 from the germline V gene are SGHAT and FQNNGV. V dropped 0 bases and J dropped 4; count of bases not matched to a gene: 7. The CDR3 loop reads CASSLEFSGGLKNIQYF. The CDR3, as DNA: TGTGCCAGCAGCTTAGAGTTTAGCGGGGGACTAAAAAACATTCAGTACTTC.

The chain is built from TRBV6-5 and TRBJ2-7; TRBD2 agrees at 11 bases. V gave up 6 bases and J gave up 7 bases; unmatched junction bases: 8. The CDR3 totals 14 residues. The germline V gene encodes CDR1 MNHEY and CDR2 SVGAGI. CDR3 nucleotides: TGTGCCAGCAGGCCTAGCGGGAGGAAAGAAGAGCAGTACTTC. This codes for CASRPSGRKEEQYF.

V and J are TRBV19 and TRBJ2-7, with 9 bases matching TRBD1. The V segment lost 6 bases and the J segment 1 base; nucleotides outside the gene matches: 4. Germline lookup yields CDR1 LNHDA and CDR2 SQIVND (reference sequence). The CDR3 loop spans 14 amino acids. The CDR3, as DNA: TGTGCCAGTAGCAGCGGGACAGGGTCCTACGAGCAGTACGTC. Amino acid sequence: CASSSGTGSYEQYV.

The chain uses TRBV6-5 and TRBJ1-2; 10 bases line up with TRBD1. Germline CDR1 MNHEY, CDR2 SVGAGI. V lost 5 bases and J lost 8; bases outside the gene matches: 5. There are 13 residues in the CDR3. The CDR3 DNA reads TGTGCCAGCAGTGGACAGGGGGGGAACGGCTACACCTTC. Protein: CASSGQGGNGYTF.

The chain couples TRBV5-8 to TRBJ2-7, with D tentatively TRBD1 (5 bases). The V end was cut by 5 bases, the J end by 3 bases, with 12 bases between. The CDR3 sequence is 13 residues long. CDR1 is SGHTS, CDR2 YDEGEE, per germline. The CDR3 DNA follows: TGTGCCAGCAGTTCTCTAGGGGTCTACGAGCAGTACGTC. Encoded protein: CASSSLGVYEQYV.

V gene TRBV5-1 combines with J gene TRBJ1-2; maybe TRBD1 (6 bases). Germline V gives CDR1 SGHRS, CDR2 YFSETQ. The CDR3 totals 14 residues. Trimming took off 5 bases at V and 13 bases at J, with 24 bases between the two ends. CDR3 in DNA: TGCGCCAGCAGTCCTAACTTACGACAGGCTAGTTCCACCTTC. Encoded protein: CASSPNLRQASSTF.

The chain is built from TRBV11-2 and TRBJ1-3; a weak D match, TRBD1 (5 bases). CDR1 is SGHAT, CDR2 FQNNGV, per germline. This CDR3 has 14 amino acids. The V end lost 7 bases, the J end lost 4 bases, and 14 bases lay between the germline ends. The CDR3 DNA sequence: TGTGCCAGCACCCCCCTCAGGGTGGGAAACACCATATATTTT. Translated: CASTPLRVGNTIYF.

The chain uses TRBV7-6 and TRBJ2-1; D is ambiguous. Trimming took off 8 bases at V and 6 bases at J, with 14 bases between the two ends. The CDR3 runs to 13 residues. Germline loops: CDR1 SGHVS, CDR2 FNYEAQ. The CDR3 DNA reads as TGTGCCAGCTCCCCCCGAGTAGCCAATGAGCAGTTCTTC. Translated: CASSPRVANEQFF. Full variable domain (remainder filled in from reference TRBV7-6 and TRBJ2-1): GAGVSQSPRYKVTKRGQDVALRCDPISGHVSLYWYRQALGQGPEFLTYFNYEAQQDKSGLPNDRFSAERPEGSISTLTIQRTEQRDSAMYRCASSPRVANEQFFGPGTRLTVL.

V usage is TRBV20-1 and J usage is TRBJ2-7; the match to TRBD2 covers 11 bases. Germline assignment: CDR1 DFQATT and CDR2 SNEGSKA (reference sequence). Germline trimming cut 8 bases from V and 4 bases from J; bases unmatched to any gene: 1. The CDR3 spans 11 residues. CDR3 bases: TGCAGTCTAGCGGGAGGTTACGAGCAGTACTTC. It is translated as CSLAGGYEQYF.

This clone was seen just once. The chain links TRBV27 to TRBJ2-3; 11 positions agree with TRBD2. V dropped 4 bases and J dropped 5; count of bases not matched to a gene: 5. Germline CDR1 MNHEY, CDR2 SMNVEV (reference sequence). CDR3 length: 15 amino acids. The CDR3 is CASSSLAGGRDTQYF. The CDR3 DNA is TGTGCCAGCAGTTCCTTAGCGGGAGGGAGAGATACGCAGTATTTT.

The rearrangement links TRBV11-2 to TRBJ2-7, with 12 bases identical to TRBD2. Trimming cost V 5 bases and J 3 bases; bases outside gene matches: 5. The CDR3 spans 15 residues. Germline assignment: CDR1 SGHAT and CDR2 FQNNGV. CDR3 residues: CASSPETSGSYEQYF. The CDR3 DNA reads as TGTGCCAGCAGCCCCGAGACTAGCGGGAGCTACGAGCAGTACTTC.

This clone has a handful of counts. One junction end disagrees with the germline gene, perhaps due to a read error. The chain recombines TRBV4-1 with TRBJ1-1; the match to TRBD1 covers 7 bases. The CDR3 is made up of 15 amino acids. Germline values: CDR1 MGHRA, CDR2 YSYEKL. In DNA, the CDR3 is TGCGCCAGCAGCCGTCCAGGGGGGACGAACCCTGAAGCTTTCTTT. It is translated as CASSRPGGTNPEAFF.

This chain joins TRBV5-1 and TRBJ1-3; no reliable D call. This CDR3 is 16 amino acids long. Germline V gene lookup returns CDR1 SGHRS and CDR2 YFSETQ. V was trimmed by 0 bases and J by 0 bases, leaving 10 bases between them. The chain's CDR3 is CASSLDLRSSGNTIYF. The CDR3, as DNA: TGCGCCAGCAGCTTGGATCTTAGGAGCTCTGGAAACACCATATATTTT. Filled out from reference TRBV5-1 and TRBJ1-3, the complete variable domain reads KAGVTQTPRYLIKTRGQQVTLSCSPISGHRSVSWYQQTPGQGLQFLFEYFSETQRNKGNFPGRFSGRQFSNSRSEMNVSTLELGDSALYLCASSLDLRSSGNTIYFGEGSWLTVV.